This T cell receptor (beta chain) was retrieved from a study of ipilimumab plus nivolumab after autologous stem cell transplantation (TCRdb year 2021). In terms of the full investigation: The median number of doses received by trial patients was about five for ipilimumab and 7 to 9 for nivolumab. The myeloma cohort included high-risk transplant-naive patients and patients relapsing within 3 years of a first autologous transplant. The intent-to-treat population of the trial consisted of roughly 35 patients. Patients in the trial were undergoing autologous transplant and had high-risk diffuse large B cell lymphoma, mature T cell lymphoma, or multiple myeloma. The full study reports these points: According to the authors, a biologic rationale for studying the approach further came from T cell receptor repertoire, regulatory T cell phenotype and gut microbiota profiles. Combined checkpoint inhibition appeared tolerable as post-transplant consolidation, according to the authors' conclusion.

Receptors were amplified or captured by the immunoSEQ multiplex PCR assay. In TCRdb, the immuneACCESS table is reduced to in-frame sequences with V and J assigned. These tables do not hold every clone; where another copy was compared, an unresolved V gene accounts for under half, and the others remain unexplained. Here the sample has some 45,000 clones; 70% to 90% occur a single time. Around 0.9% of the sample rests with the top ten. In this sample, this clone turned up once. Its target antigen remains unknown. No base-level quality is on record; no much larger clone is a single base apart. Ipilimumab was given at 1 mg/kg intravenously on day 1 of selected weeks, and checkpoint therapy started 14 to 28 days after autologous transplant. Patients received nivolumab at 3 mg/kg intravenously on day 1 of weeks 1, 4, 7, 10, and every two weeks through week 26. This was a Phase Ib clinical trial that tested ipilimumab plus nivolumab, given as combined checkpoint inhibition, for consolidation following autologous stem cell transplantation.

CDR1 and CDR2 were assigned from the germline V gene as MNHEY and SVGAGI. CDR3 length: 13 amino acids, cysteine to phenylalanine. Only the CDR3 part of the read is kept: 39 bases, read in frame from the first base. Trimming at the junction amounts to 2 bases on V and 7 bases on J, and the germline ends lie 12 bases apart. The sequencing here drew on PBMCs, taken in a trial of ipilimumab plus nivolumab as post-transplant consolidation. The receptor chain draws on TRBV6-5 and TRBJ2-7; the D gene is perhaps TRBD1, from 6 matching bases. The receptor's source is a male donor with multiple myeloma. Read as DNA, the sequence is TGTGCCAGCAGTTACGGGCAGGGGTGGGAGCAGTACTTC. The resulting protein is CASSYGQGWEQYF.